This T cell receptor (beta chain) was recovered during a study of T-cell reconstitution after alpha-beta-depleted transplantation in children. CDR1 is SQVTM and CDR2 is ANQGSEA in the germline V gene. The CDR3 sequence is 14 residues long. Trimming took off 4 bases at V and 0 bases at J, with 12 bases between the two ends. Preparation of the TCRbeta library used unique molecular identifiers. TCRdb ran MiXCR on the PCR reads and lists one entry per CDR3 protein. Here the sample spans about a million distinct CDR3 sequences, about 29% being singletons. The sample here was PBMCs, mostly from graft donor cells, taken 360 days after TCRalphabeta/CD19-depleted stem cell transplant. The origin of this receptor is a boy younger than two who had a stem cell transplant for SCID, so the T cells may come from the graft donor. The rearrangement uses TRBV29-1 and TRBJ1-1, with D possibly matching TRBD1 (6 bases). The CDR3 coding sequence is TGCAGCGTTGGGGGGCGCGTAGTGAACACTGAAGCTTTCTTT. Amino acids: CSVGGRVVNTEAFF.